This entry lists 25 T cell receptor beta chains sequenced from one sample in a study of T cell changes during pregnancy in multiple sclerosis. Profiling relied on immunoSEQ multiplex PCR, and the TCRdb table lists in-frame clones only, not all of them. Of about 57,000 clones listed, just over 90% are singletons. The input for sequencing was CD4+ T cells from peripheral blood mononuclear cells, taken before pregnancy. These receptors were collected from a female donor with multiple sclerosis, enrolled in a pregnancy study.

This chain's CDR3 is CASMTMEGGRGRTQYF. CDR3 in DNA: TGTGCCAGCATGACCATGGAAGGCGGGCGGGGTCGGACCCAGTACTTC. The rearrangement links TRBV25-1 to TRBJ2-5, with D possibly matching TRBD2 (6 bases). Germline CDR1 reads MGHDK; CDR2 reads SYGVNS. The CDR3 is 16 amino acids. The V end was cut by 7 bases, the J end by 7 bases, with 25 bases between.

This clone was found a few times. This chain joins TRBV5-8 and TRBJ2-7, with a possible D match to TRBD2 (6 bases). The CDR3 is 12 residues long. Germline loops: CDR1 SGHTS, CDR2 YDEGEE. The V gene lost 6 bases and the J gene lost 2 bases, with 9 bases spanning the gap. The CDR3, as DNA: TGTGCCAGCACGGGAGCTACCTACGAGCAGTACTTC. Protein: CASTGATYEQYF. Combining the CDR3 with reference TRBV5-8 and TRBJ2-7 gives the whole variable domain EAGVTQSPTHLIKTRGQQATLRCSPISGHTSVYWYQQALGLGLQFLLWYDEGEERNRGNFPPRFSGRQFPNYSSELNVNALELEDSALYLCASTGATYEQYFGPGTRLTVT.

The chain joins TRBV9 to TRBJ1-5; perhaps TRBD1 as D (5 bases). Germline CDR1 reads SGDLS; CDR2 reads YYNGEE. The CDR3 covers 13 residues. Trimming removed 4 bases from V and 7 bases from J, with 12 bases in between. The CDR3 region is CASSPGGTQPQHF. The CDR3 DNA reads as TGTGCCAGCAGCCCCGGGGGGACGCAGCCCCAGCATTTT.

This sequence joins TRBV5-6 and TRBJ1-2, with D maybe TRBD1 (6 bases). The germline gives CDR1 SGHDT, CDR2 YYEEEE. V was clipped by 0 bases and J by 1 base, with 10 bases between them. The CDR3 consists of 15 residues. The CDR3 spells CASSLVTGINYGYTF. CDR3 nucleotides: TGTGCCAGCAGCTTGGTGACAGGTATTAACTATGGCTACACCTTC.

The gene calls are TRBV27 and TRBJ1-1; D not certain. The V end lost 4 bases, the J end lost 1 base, and 10 bases lay between the germline ends. The germline CDR1 and CDR2 sequences are MNHEY and SMNVEV (reference sequence). This CDR3 has 14 amino acids. The CDR3 is CASSYPGRNTEAFF. CDR3 nucleotide sequence: TGTGCCAGCAGTTATCCGGGAAGGAACACTGAAGCTTTCTTT.

The chain carries TRBV19 and TRBJ1-5; TRBD1 agrees at 10 bases. CDR1 LNHDA and CDR2 SQIVND come from the germline V gene (reference sequence). V was clipped by 3 bases and J by 8 bases; unmatched bases: 4. The CDR3 extends over 14 amino acids. Here the CDR3 reads CASSMGQGWEPQHF. In DNA form, the CDR3 reads TGTGCCAGTAGTATGGGACAGGGGTGGGAGCCCCAGCATTTT.

For the CDR3, the DNA is TGTGCCAGCAGCTTACAGGGACTAGTAAGCACCGGGGAGCTGTTTTTT. It yields the protein CASSLQGLVSTGELFF. This chain uses TRBV11-3 with TRBJ2-2; 8 positions match TRBD2. V shed 2 bases and J 4 bases; nucleotides not matched to a gene: 6. The CDR3 is made up of 16 amino acids. Germline V gene lookup returns CDR1 SGHNT and CDR2 YENEEA.

The chain recombines TRBV6-6 with TRBJ1-1; D gene ambiguous. Germline V gene lookup returns CDR1 MNHNY and CDR2 SVGAGI (reference sequence). The CDR3 totals 13 residues. Trimming removed 4 bases from V and 2 bases from J, with 8 bases in between. The CDR3 nucleotides read TGTGCCAGCAGTTCCCATGTCAACACTGAAGCTTTCTTT. It specifies CASSSHVNTEAFF.

Here the CDR3 reads CASSLAAGRNEKLFF. CDR3 in DNA: TGCGCCAGCAGCTTGGCGGCAGGGAGGAATGAAAAACTGTTTTTT. The J gene is TRBJ1-4, the V gene TRBV5-1, with a possible D match to TRBD1 (5 bases). The CDR3 contains 15 residues. Trimming removed 0 bases at V and 5 bases at J, with 11 bases between. Germline lookup yields CDR1 SGHRS and CDR2 YFSETQ.

The gene calls are TRBV11-2 and TRBJ2-5; TRBD2 aligns across 8 bases. Germline V gene data show CDR1 as SGHAT and CDR2 as FQNNGV. Trimming took 5 bases from V and 8 from J; bases not matched to a gene: 13. The CDR3 totals 15 residues. In DNA, the CDR3 is TGTGCCAGCAGCCACACAGCGGGGGCGGCGAATACCCAGTACTTC. Translated: CASSHTAGAANTQYF.

The V gene is TRBV5-1, the J gene TRBJ2-5, with unresolved D. Per the germline V gene, CDR1 is SGHRS and CDR2 is YFSETQ. V lost 0 bases and J lost 9, with 12 bases in between. The CDR3 is 13 amino acids. CDR3 loop: CASSLASGMAQYF. In DNA form, the CDR3 reads TGCGCCAGCAGCTTGGCGTCAGGCATGGCCCAGTACTTC. The full variable domain, its missing parts supplied by reference TRBV5-1 and TRBJ2-5, is KAGVTQTPRYLIKTRGQQVTLSCSPISGHRSVSWYQQTPGQGLQFLFEYFSETQRNKGNFPGRFSGRQFSNSRSEMNVSTLELGDSALYLCASSLASGMAQYFGPGTRLLVL.

V and J are TRBV20-1 and TRBJ2-5; tentatively, D is TRBD2 (5 bases). The ends were cut back, 5 bases at V and 4 bases at J, with 8 bases in the middle. CDR1 is DFQATT and CDR2 is SNEGSKA in the germline V gene (reference sequence). This CDR3 is built from 11 residues. CDR3 loop: CSAVRGETQYF. CDR3 DNA sequence: TGCAGTGCTGTCCGGGGAGAGACCCAGTACTTC.

The chain has TRBV10-3 and TRBJ2-7, with TRBD2 matching over 8 bases. The V and J ends lost 7 bases and 7 bases, in that order; junction bases with no gene match: 6. The CDR3 loop spans 12 amino acids. Germline V gives CDR1 ENHRY, CDR2 SYGVKD. The CDR3 region is CAINEAGAEQYF. The DNA of the CDR3 is TGTGCCATCAACGAAGCGGGAGCTGAGCAGTACTTC.

Points on this clone: A read error is likely, as this CDR3 ends without the conserved phenylalanine or tryptophan. Because the CDR3's place on the DNA is in doubt, the DNA is left out and the CDR3 is given as listed by TCRdb. The chain joins TRBV5-6 to TRBJ1-1; the D call of TRBD1 is as the table states it, not checked on the DNA. Germline CDR1 and CDR2: SGHDT and YYEEEE. Termini included, the CDR3 measures 12 amino acids. Here the CDR3 reads CASSFGQDTDEA.

The chain combines TRBV6-5 with TRBJ2-1, with D maybe TRBD2 (7 bases). CDR1 and CDR2 from the germline V gene are MNHEY and SVGAGI. The CDR3 spans 14 residues. V gave up 6 bases and J gave up 0 bases, with 9 bases separating them. CDR3 DNA: TGTGCCAGCAGAAGGGGGGGCTCCTACAATGAGCAGTTCTTC. This codes for CASRRGGSYNEQFF.

This chain joins TRBV6-5 and TRBJ1-2; D possibly corresponds to TRBD1 (5 bases). CDR1 MNHEY and CDR2 SVGAGI come from the germline V gene. Trimming took off 4 bases at V and 2 bases at J, with 14 bases between the two ends. The CDR3 sequence is 15 residues long. The CDR3 reads CASSFRQTINYGYTF. The CDR3 DNA follows: TGTGCCAGCAGTTTCCGACAGACGATAAACTATGGCTACACCTTC.

V gene TRBV19 combines with J gene TRBJ2-2; possible D gene TRBD2, 5 bases. Between the trimmed V and J ends, which lost 5 bases and 5 bases, there was a span of 9 bases. This CDR3 has 13 amino acids. CDR1 is LNHDA, CDR2 SQIVND, per germline (reference sequence). The CDR3 region is CASSEGPTGELFF. The CDR3 region has the DNA TGTGCCAGTAGTGAGGGCCCAACCGGGGAGCTGTTTTTT.

The CDR3 DNA follows: TGTGCCAGCAGTAGCCTTAGCGGGAGCGGAGGCGAGCAGTACTTC. It encodes CASSSLSGSGGEQYF. The chain carries TRBV6-5 and TRBJ2-7; 9 bases match TRBD2. CDR3 size: 15 residues. V lost 5 bases to trimming and J lost 6 bases; unmatched junction nucleotides: 11. The V gene's germline CDR1 is MNHEY and CDR2 SVGAGI.

The rearrangement links TRBV6-6 to TRBJ2-7; the match to TRBD1 covers 10 bases. Trimming took 5 bases from V and 7 from J; bases not matched to a gene: 11. The V gene's germline CDR1 is MNHNY and CDR2 SVGAGI (reference sequence). CDR3 length: 15 residues. This chain's CDR3 is CASSNPGQGTWEQYF. CDR3 DNA: TGTGCCAGCAGTAATCCGGGACAGGGGACGTGGGAGCAGTACTTC.

The DNA for the CDR3 is TGTGCCAGCAGCCCGCCTAGCGGGAGTGGAAAAGAGCAGTACTTC. Residues: CASSPPSGSGKEQYF. This chain links TRBV5-4 with TRBJ2-7; 10 bases are shared with TRBD2. The CDR3 spans 15 residues. Germline-derived CDR1 and CDR2 are SGHNT and YYREEE (reference sequence). With V trimmed by 4 bases and J by 7 bases, 11 bases remained unmatched.

The chain carries TRBV5-4 and TRBJ2-1; D might be TRBD2 (6 bases). V gave up 1 base and J gave up 5 bases, with 10 bases separating them. The germline V gene has CDR1 SGHNT and CDR2 YYREEE (reference sequence). The CDR3 spans 14 residues. CDR3 in DNA: TGTGCCAGCAGCTTGAAGGGGACTCACAATGAGCAGTTCTTC. This codes for CASSLKGTHNEQFF.

The chain has TRBV7-9 and TRBJ1-1; possible D gene TRBD1, 6 bases. Germline V gene sequence: CDR1 SEHNR, CDR2 FQNEAQ (reference sequence). Trimming removed 7 bases at V and 4 bases at J, with 13 bases between. The CDR3 has 13 residues. This chain's CDR3 is CASTPGVRTEAFF. CDR3 coding DNA: TGTGCCAGCACCCCAGGGGTGCGCACTGAAGCTTTCTTT.

The chain joins TRBV5-1 to TRBJ2-1; 12 bases agree with TRBD2. With 4 bases clipped from V and 7 bases from J, the junction kept 3 bases outside the gene matches. This CDR3 is built from 14 residues. The germline V gene has CDR1 SGHRS and CDR2 YFSETQ. The CDR3 DNA sequence: TGCGCCAGCAGCATCGGACTAGCGGGAAATGAGCAGTTCTTC. Its translation is CASSIGLAGNEQFF.

This clone was recorded only once. The rearrangement links TRBV19 to TRBJ1-1; a possible D gene is TRBD1 (6 bases). This CDR3 is built from 14 residues. Germline V gene lookup returns CDR1 LNHDA and CDR2 SQIVND (reference sequence). V was cut by 0 bases and J by 8 bases, with 13 bases left in between. DNA for the CDR3: TGTGCCAGTAGTATAGACGTCAGGGGATTGGAAGCTTTCTTT. Its translation is CASSIDVRGLEAFF.

V usage is TRBV7-6 and J usage is TRBJ2-1; D unresolved. The CDR3 runs to 13 residues. The germline V gene encodes CDR1 SGHVS and CDR2 FNYEAQ. Trimming removed 1 base at V and 7 bases at J, with 8 bases between. CDR3 nucleotides: TGTGCCAGCAGCTTAGGGCTTCCTAATGAGCAGTTCTTC. Translation gives CASSLGLPNEQFF.